The rows below give T cell receptor beta chains drawn from one sample of a study of breast tumors, draining lymph nodes, adjacent tissues. TCRdb analysed the multiplex PCR reads with MiXCR anew, one entry per CDR3 protein. The sample holds about 230,000 distinct CDR3 sequences, about 32% seen once. Input material: axillary lymph node tissue. The receptors were sampled from a female donor with breast cancer. Some clones in this sample may be carry-over from other donors' samples. CDR3s include the opening cysteine and the closing phenylalanine or tryptophan. A D gene is named only where the DNA matches it firmly. Some rows have no size entry. The others give once, few or many, or a class for an expanded clone.

j_gene,d_gene,abundance,v_gene,CDR3aa,CDR3nt
TRBJ2-1,.,once,TRBV2,CASSRLARGEQFF,TGTGCCAGCAGTCGCCTAGCTAGAGGTGAGCAGTTCTTC
TRBJ2-5,TRBD1,.,TRBV6-6,CASSSLDRGRMETQYF,TGTGCCAGCAGTTCCCTTGACAGGGGGCGCATGGAGACCCAGTACTTC
TRBJ1-6,TRBD1,.,TRBV2,CASRADRAGSPLHF,TGTGCCAGCAGAGCGGACAGGGCAGGATCACCCCTCCACTTT
TRBJ2-3,.,.,TRBV24-1,CATSGWDGSTDTQYF,TGTGCCACCAGTGGCTGGGACGGCAGCACAGATACGCAGTATTTT
TRBJ2-1,TRBD2,many,TRBV20-1,CSYPPASGTSGTGEQFF,TGCAGTTACCCACCCGCGAGCGGGACTAGCGGGACGGGTGAGCAGTTCTTC
TRBJ1-5,.,many,TRBV6-5,CASSSEGGVSNQPQHF,TGTGCCAGCAGCTCAGAGGGTGGTGTCAGCAATCAGCCCCAGCATTTT
TRBJ2-2,.,many,TRBV11-3,CASSFSRNTGELFF,TGTGCCAGCAGCTTTAGCAGGAACACCGGGGAGCTGTTTTTT
TRBJ1-5,.,.,TRBV5-1,CASSLVAGDHPQHF,TGCGCCAGCAGCTTGGTGGCAGGGGATCACCCCCAGCATTTT
TRBJ1-3,.,.,TRBV11-3,CASRFEGYSGNTIYF,TGTGCCAGCAGATTCGAAGGGTACTCTGGAAACACCATATATTTT
TRBJ1-1,.,many,TRBV7-2,CASSLDGRANTEAFF,TGTGCCAGCAGCTTAGACGGGAGGGCGAACACTGAAGCTTTCTTT
TRBJ1-2,TRBD1,once,TRBV29-1,CSVVAGGFYGYTF,TGCAGCGTTGTAGCAGGGGGCTTCTATGGCTACACCTTC
TRBJ1-2,.,many,TRBV12-3/TRBV12-4,CASSPGTPRVNGYTF,TGTGCCAGCAGTCCAGGGACTCCTCGAGTCAATGGCTACACCTTC
TRBJ1-2,.,.,TRBV29-1,CSVGIDTVPFRVAIFLCANYGYTF,TGCAGCGTGGGAATTGACACGGTCCCTTTTAGAGTGGCTATATTCTTATGTGCTAACTATGGCTACACCTTC
TRBJ2-2,.,many,TRBV18,CASSPRETGELFF,TGTGCCAGCAGCCCCCGGGAGACCGGGGAGCTGTTTTTT
TRBJ2-1,TRBD2,.,TRBV15,CATSMERTSGRNNEQFF,TGTGCCACCAGCATGGAAAGGACTAGCGGGAGAAACAATGAGCAGTTCTTC
TRBJ2-3,TRBD2,.,TRBV25-1,CASSSSGNTDTQYF,TGTGCCAGCTCGTCTAGCGGGAACACAGATACGCAGTATTTT
TRBJ2-5,TRBD1,many,TRBV5-1,CASRIRDRAGETQYF,TGCGCCAGCAGAATCCGGGACAGGGCGGGCGAGACCCAGTACTTC
TRBJ2-7,TRBD1,.,TRBV7-2,CASSFGQGKSHEQYF,TGCGCCAGCAGCTTCGGACAGGGGAAATCCCACGAGCAGTACTTC
TRBJ1-2,.,many,TRBV6-6,CASSYSTYYTF,TGTGCCAGCAGTTACTCCACCTACTACACCTTC
TRBJ2-7,.,many,TRBV5-1,CASSLFLGPRSSYEQYF,TGCGCCAGCAGCTTGTTTCTGGGGCCGAGGAGCTCCTACGAGCAGTACTTC
TRBJ1-5,.,many,TRBV30,CAWSYSNQPQHF,TGTGCCTGGAGCTATAGCAATCAGCCCCAGCATTTT
TRBJ2-7,.,many,TRBV6-5,CASSYSGGTATYEQYF,TGTGCCAGCAGTTACTCTGGGGGGACGGCTACCTACGAGCAGTACTTC
TRBJ2-7,TRBD2,many,TRBV30,CAREGSSSYEQYF,TGTGCCCGGGAGGGGTCGAGCTCCTACGAGCAGTACTTC
TRBJ2-1,.,many,TRBV7-2,CASSLGWAMGNEQFF,TGTGCCAGCAGCTTAGGTTGGGCAATGGGGAATGAGCAGTTCTTC
TRBJ2-2,.,many,TRBV7-6,CASSSTATGELFF,TGTGCCAGCAGCTCGACTGCCACCGGGGAGCTGTTTTTT
TRBJ2-3,.,.,TRBV25-1,CASSGTRTSQYF,TGTGCCAGCAGTGGAACACGTACAAGTCAGTATTTT
TRBJ1-5,.,.,TRBV2,CASGDVGTSQPQHF,TGTGCCAGCGGGGACGTGGGGACCTCTCAGCCCCAGCATTTT